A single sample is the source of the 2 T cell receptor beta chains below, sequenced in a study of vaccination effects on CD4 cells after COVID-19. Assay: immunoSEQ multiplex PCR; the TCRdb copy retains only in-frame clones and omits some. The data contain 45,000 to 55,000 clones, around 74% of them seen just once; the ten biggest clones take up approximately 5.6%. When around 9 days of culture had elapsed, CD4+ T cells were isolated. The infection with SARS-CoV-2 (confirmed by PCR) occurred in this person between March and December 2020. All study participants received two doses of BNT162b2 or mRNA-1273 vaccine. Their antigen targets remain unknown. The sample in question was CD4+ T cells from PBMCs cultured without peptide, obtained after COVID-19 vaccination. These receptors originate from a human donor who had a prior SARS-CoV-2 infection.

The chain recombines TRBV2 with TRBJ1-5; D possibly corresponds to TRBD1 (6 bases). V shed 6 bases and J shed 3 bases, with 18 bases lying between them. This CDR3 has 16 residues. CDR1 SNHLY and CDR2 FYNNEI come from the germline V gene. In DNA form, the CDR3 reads TGTGCCAGCAGCGATAGACAGGTTTTAGACAATCAGCCCCAGCATTTT. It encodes CASSDRQVLDNQPQHF. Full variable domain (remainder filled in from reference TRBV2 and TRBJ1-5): EPEVTQTPSHQVTQMGQEVILRCVPISNHLYFYWYRQILGQKVEFLVSFYNNEISEKSEIFDDQFSVERPDGSNFTLKIRSTKLEDSAMYFCASSDRQVLDNQPQHFGDGTRLSIL.

The CDR3 loop reads CASSQDMAWGTSGDNEQFF. The CDR3 bases are TGTGCCAGCAGCCAAGATATGGCCTGGGGGACTAGCGGAGATAATGAGCAGTTCTTC. The chain carries TRBV3-1 (or the pseudogene TRBV3-2) and TRBJ2-1, with TRBD2 matching over 11 bases. The germline CDR1 and CDR2 sequences are LGHDT and YNNKEL (reference sequence). This CDR3 contains 19 residues. J was trimmed by 7 bases and V by 0 bases; bases with no gene match: 14.